Listed below are T cell receptor beta chains from one sample, sequenced in a study of technical replicates of blood from several donors. Repertoires were generated with immunoSEQ multiplex PCR, while TCRdb's copy carries only in-frame clones and drops some. The table lists 60,000 or so clones, about 83% of them singletons, with approximately 4.7% in the top ten. Source material: PBMCs. These receptors were collected from a human donor in good health. Some clones in this sample may be carry-over from other donors' samples. Both conserved end residues are part of each CDR3. Rows give clone size only sometimes, using once, few, many, or a class for an expanded clone.

clone_size v_call cdr3_aa
NA TRBV4-2 CASSARYSSDEQFF
NA TRBV11-2 CASSLTSLVEQYF
NA TRBV7-9 CASSFERWAFF
NA TRBV7-9 CASSSKGESTNYGYTF
NA TRBV2 CASSDPGLAGAYEQYF
once TRBV6-5 CASSETGGFSPLHF
NA TRBV5-6 CASSPPGQGAYEQYF
NA TRBV9 CASSIGTAEKLFF
NA TRBV9 CASSSEVSSYNSPLHF
NA TRBV27 CASSLSRVGNQPQHF
NA TRBV7-6 CASSLVSADLGGTDTQYF
once TRBV4-2 CASSQASGGAAGANVLTF
NA TRBV15 CATSPGLSTGELFF
NA TRBV2 CANRERGGADTQYF
NA TRBV5-1 CASSTGQGGTDTQYF
NA TRBV7-2 CASRQIAGVPEQYF
NA TRBV7-6 CASSLQDRGMEKLFF
NA TRBV25-1 CASSRAGFYEQYF
NA TRBV27 CASKTTTGPVYEQYF
NA TRBV15 CATSTVDYLNYGYTF
few TRBV5-1 CASSLLGHDNSPLHF
NA TRBV7-8 CASSPREGFGGYTF
NA TRBV5-6 CASSSGGEQFF
NA TRBV29-1 CSVGFTGYNEQFF
NA TRBV30 CAWNRGYGYGYTF
few TRBV27 CASRWQGTDTQYF
NA TRBV21-1 CASSPRQGVETQYF
NA TRBV19 CASSTNSFSPLHF
NA TRBV18 CASSPDAGTGELFF
NA TRBV7-9 CASSSYVGVRTEAFF
NA TRBV27 CASSLPQAGGYEQFF
NA TRBV19 CASSKQGVAGDEQFF
NA TRBV9 CASSAQGTGNTIYF
few TRBV11-2 CASSRDRGLEQYF
NA TRBV7-2 CASSLTSGASYEQYF
once TRBV2 CASRRGGGGFSYEQYF
few TRBV30 CAWSMGLSNTEAFF
once TRBV7-8 CASSLGSFFSGNTIYF
NA TRBV2 CASRGLAGVLGELFF
NA TRBV18 CASSPSARRSYEQYF
NA TRBV5-4 CASSLGLAGAADTQYF
NA TRBV6-4 CASRRERGAGELFF
NA TRBV30 CAWSLGHFSNQPQHF
NA TRBV11-2 CASSSPQGTGASYEQYF
NA TRBV7-9 CASSSKLDGSGELFF
NA TRBV11-2 CASSKTTGTGNTDTQYF
NA TRBV30 CAWQDPGQGITFF
NA TRBV7-2 CASSSTSGLTGELFF
NA TRBV7-2 CASSLVLGNYEQYF
few TRBV5-6 CASSPLGAGGEDNEQFF
NA TRBV6-1 CASSGNRKSSYNEQFF
NA TRBV7-2 CASSSHRANYGYTF
NA TRBV6-5 CASSNTDSSYNEQFF
NA TRBV5-4 CASSLLSGFNEKLFF
NA TRBV7-3 CASSRGGGRTEAFF
NA TRBV27 CASSFGGGLEKLFF
NA TRBV18 CASSPRGRPETQYF